The present T cell receptor beta chain was sequenced within a study of Ad26.COV2.S vaccination and SARS-CoV-2 variants. Here immunoSEQ multiplex PCR was the method, and the copy in TCRdb shows in-frame clones only, minus some. There are roughly 380,000 clones in the sample; around 92% occur only once, and 3.9% lies in the top ten. In the case of this clone: The target antigen is unknown.

General observations from the study: Researchers cautioned that TCR breadth and depth analyses may have underestimated total T cell responses. Substantial post-vaccination breadth of spike-specific CD8+ and CD4+ T cell responses was reported. Individuals receiving vaccine had higher spike-specific TCR breadth than placebo recipients did.

V was cut by 2 bases and J by 5 bases, with 14 bases left in between. The CDR3 is 15 amino acids. Germline values: CDR1 LGHDT, CDR2 YNNKEL (reference sequence). The clonotype was recovered from a human donor who had recovered from COVID-19. The source material was peripheral blood, sampled after recovery from COVID-19. This sequence joins TRBV3-1 (or the pseudogene TRBV3-2) and TRBJ2-3, with D possibly matching TRBD2 (6 bases). Here the CDR3 DNA reads TGTGCCAGCAGCCAACCCCTGGCGGGGCGAGATACGCAGTATTTT. This gives the protein CASSQPLAGRDTQYF.